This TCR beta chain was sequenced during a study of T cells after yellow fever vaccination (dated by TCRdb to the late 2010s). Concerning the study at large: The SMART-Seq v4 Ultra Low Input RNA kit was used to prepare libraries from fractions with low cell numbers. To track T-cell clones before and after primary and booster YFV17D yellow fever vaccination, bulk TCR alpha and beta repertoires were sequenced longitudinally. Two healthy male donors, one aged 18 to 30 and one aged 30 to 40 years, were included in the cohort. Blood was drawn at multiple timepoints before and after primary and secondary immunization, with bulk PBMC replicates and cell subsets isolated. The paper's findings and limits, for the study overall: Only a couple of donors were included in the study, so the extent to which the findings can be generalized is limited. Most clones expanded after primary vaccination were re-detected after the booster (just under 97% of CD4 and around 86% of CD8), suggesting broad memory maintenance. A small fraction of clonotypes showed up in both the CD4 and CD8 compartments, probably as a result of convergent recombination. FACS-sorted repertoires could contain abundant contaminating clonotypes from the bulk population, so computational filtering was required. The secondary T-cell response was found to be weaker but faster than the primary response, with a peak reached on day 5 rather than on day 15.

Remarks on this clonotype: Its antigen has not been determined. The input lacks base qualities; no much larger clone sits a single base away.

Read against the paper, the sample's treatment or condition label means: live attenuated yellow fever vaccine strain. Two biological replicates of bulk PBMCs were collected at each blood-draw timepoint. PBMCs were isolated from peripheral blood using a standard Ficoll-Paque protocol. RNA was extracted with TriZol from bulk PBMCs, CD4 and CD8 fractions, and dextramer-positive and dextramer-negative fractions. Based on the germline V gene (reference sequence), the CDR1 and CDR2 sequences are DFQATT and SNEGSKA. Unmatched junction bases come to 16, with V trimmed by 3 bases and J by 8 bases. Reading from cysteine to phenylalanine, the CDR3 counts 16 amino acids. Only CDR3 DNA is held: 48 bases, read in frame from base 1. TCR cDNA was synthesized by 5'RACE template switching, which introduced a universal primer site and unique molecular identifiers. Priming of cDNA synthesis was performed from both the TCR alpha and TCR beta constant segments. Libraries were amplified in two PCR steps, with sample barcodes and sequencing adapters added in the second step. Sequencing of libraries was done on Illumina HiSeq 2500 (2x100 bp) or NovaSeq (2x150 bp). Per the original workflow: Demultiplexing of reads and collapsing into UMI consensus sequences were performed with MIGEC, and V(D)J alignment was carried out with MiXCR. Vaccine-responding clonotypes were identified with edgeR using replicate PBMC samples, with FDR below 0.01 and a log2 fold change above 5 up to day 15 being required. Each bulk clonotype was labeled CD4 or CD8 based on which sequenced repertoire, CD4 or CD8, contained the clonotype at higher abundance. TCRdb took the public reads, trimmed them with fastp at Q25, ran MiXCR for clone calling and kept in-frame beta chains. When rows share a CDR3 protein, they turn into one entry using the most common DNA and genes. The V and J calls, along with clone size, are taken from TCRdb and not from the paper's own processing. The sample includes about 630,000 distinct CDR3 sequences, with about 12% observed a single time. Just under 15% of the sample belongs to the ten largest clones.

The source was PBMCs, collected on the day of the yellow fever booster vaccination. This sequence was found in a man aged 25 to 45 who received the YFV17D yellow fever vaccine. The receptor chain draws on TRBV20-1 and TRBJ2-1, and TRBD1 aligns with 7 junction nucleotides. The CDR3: CSASGQVSPFPDEQFF. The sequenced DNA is TGCAGTGCTAGCGGACAGGTCTCACCCTTCCCCGATGAGCAGTTCTTC.